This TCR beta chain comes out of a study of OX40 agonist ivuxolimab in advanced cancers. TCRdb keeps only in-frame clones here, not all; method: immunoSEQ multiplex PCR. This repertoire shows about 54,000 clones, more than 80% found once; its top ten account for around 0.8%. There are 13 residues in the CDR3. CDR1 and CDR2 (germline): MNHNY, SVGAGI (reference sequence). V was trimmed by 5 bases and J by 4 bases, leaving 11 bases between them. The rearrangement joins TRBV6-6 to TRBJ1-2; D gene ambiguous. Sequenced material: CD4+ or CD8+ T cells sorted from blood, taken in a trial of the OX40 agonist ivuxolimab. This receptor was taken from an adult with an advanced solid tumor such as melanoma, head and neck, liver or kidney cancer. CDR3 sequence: CASSPGMLYGYTF. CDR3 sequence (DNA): TGTGCCAGCAGTCCGGGGATGCTCTATGGCTACACCTTC.